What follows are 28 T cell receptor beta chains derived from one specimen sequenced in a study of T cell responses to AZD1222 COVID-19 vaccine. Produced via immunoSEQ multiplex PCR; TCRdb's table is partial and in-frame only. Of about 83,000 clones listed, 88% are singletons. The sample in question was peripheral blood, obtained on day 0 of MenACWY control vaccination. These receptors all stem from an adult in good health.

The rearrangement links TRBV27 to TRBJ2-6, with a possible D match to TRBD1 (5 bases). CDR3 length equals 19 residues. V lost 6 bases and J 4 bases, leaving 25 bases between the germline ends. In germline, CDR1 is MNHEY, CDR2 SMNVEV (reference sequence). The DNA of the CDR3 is TGTGCCAGCAGCCTTCTCTCAGGGCCCTCGGATCTCGGGGCCAACGTCCTGACTTTC. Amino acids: CASSLLSGPSDLGANVLTF.

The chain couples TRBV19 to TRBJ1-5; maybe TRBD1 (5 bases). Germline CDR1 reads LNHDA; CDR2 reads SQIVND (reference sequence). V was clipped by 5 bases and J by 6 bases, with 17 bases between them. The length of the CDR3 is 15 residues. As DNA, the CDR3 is TGTGCCAGTAGTTGGGACCCACATGGGAGTCAGCCCCAGCATTTT. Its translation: CASSWDPHGSQPQHF. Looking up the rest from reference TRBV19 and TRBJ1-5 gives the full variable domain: DGGITQSPKYLFRKEGQNVTLSCEQNLNHDAMYWYRQDPGQGLRLIYYSQIVNDFQKGDIAEGYSVSREKKESFPLTVTSAQKNPTAFYLCASSWDPHGSQPQHFGDGTRLSIL.

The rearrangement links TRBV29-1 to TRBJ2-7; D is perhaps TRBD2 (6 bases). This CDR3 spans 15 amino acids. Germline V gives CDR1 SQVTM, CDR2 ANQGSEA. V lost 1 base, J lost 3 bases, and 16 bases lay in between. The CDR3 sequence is CSVEGGRGLNYEQYF. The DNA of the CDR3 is TGCAGCGTTGAAGGGGGAAGGGGACTTAACTACGAGCAGTACTTC.

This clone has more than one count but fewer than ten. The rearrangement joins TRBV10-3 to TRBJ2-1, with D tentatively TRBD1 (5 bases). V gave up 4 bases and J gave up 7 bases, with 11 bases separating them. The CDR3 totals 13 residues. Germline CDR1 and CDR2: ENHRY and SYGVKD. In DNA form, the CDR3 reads TGTGCCATCAGTGGACAGCATGGAAATGAGCAGTTCTTC. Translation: CAISGQHGNEQFF.

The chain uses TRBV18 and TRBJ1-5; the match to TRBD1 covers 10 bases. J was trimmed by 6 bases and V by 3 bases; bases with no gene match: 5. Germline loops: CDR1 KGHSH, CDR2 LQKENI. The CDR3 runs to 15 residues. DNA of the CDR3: TGTGCCAGCTCACCCGACAGGGGGCTAGGTCAGCCCCAGCATTTT. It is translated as CASSPDRGLGQPQHF. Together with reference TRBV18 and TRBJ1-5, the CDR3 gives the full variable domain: NAGVMQNPRHLVRRRGQEARLRCSPMKGHSHVYWYRQLPEEGLKFMVYLQKENIIDESGMPKERFSAEFPKEGPSILRIQQVVRGDSAAYFCASSPDRGLGQPQHFGDGTRLSIL.

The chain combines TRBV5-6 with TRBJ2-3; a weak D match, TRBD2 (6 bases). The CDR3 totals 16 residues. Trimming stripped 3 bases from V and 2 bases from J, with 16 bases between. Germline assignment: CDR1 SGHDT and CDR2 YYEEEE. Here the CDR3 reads CASSSLGAGYTDTQYF. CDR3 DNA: TGTGCCAGCAGCTCGCTGGGCGCGGGGTACACAGATACGCAGTATTTT.

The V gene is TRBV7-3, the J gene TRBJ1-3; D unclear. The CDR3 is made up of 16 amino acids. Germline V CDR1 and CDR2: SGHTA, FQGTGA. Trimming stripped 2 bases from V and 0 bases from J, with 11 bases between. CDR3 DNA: TGTGCCAGCAGCTTAGTTGAGACGGCCTCTGGAAACACCATATATTTT. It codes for CASSLVETASGNTIYF.

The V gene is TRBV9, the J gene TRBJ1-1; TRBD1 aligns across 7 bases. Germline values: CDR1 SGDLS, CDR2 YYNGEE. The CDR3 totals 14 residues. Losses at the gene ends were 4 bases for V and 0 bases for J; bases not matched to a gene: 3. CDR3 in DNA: TGTGCCAGCAGCCGACAGGGTCTGAACACTGAAGCTTTCTTT. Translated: CASSRQGLNTEAFF.

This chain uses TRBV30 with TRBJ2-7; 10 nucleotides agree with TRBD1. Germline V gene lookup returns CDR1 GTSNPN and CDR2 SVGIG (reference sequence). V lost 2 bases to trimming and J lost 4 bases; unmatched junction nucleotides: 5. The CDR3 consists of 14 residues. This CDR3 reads CAWSIGTGVYEQYF. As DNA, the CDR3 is TGTGCCTGGAGTATTGGGACAGGGGTGTACGAGCAGTACTTC.

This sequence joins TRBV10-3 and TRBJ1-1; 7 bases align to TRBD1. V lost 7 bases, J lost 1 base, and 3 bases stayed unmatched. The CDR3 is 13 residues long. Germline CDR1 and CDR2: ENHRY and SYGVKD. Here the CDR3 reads CAITRTGNTEAFF. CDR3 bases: TGTGCCATCACTCGGACAGGGAACACTGAAGCTTTCTTT.

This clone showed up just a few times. The CDR3 DNA sequence: TGCAGCGTTTTTGACCTCCTTGAAGCTTTCTTT. The encoded protein is CSVFDLLEAFF. The V and J genes are TRBV29-1 and TRBJ1-1; D is undetermined. Germline V gene sequence: CDR1 SQVTM, CDR2 ANQGSEA. Between the trimmed V and J ends, which lost 5 bases and 7 bases, there was a span of 11 bases. This CDR3 is built from 11 residues.

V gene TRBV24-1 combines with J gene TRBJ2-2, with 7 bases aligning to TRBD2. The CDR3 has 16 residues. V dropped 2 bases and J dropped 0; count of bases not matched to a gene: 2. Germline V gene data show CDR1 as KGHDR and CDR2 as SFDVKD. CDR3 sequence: CATSDWGGANTGELFF. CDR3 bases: TGTGCCACCAGTGATTGGGGGGGAGCGAACACCGGGGAGCTGTTTTTT.

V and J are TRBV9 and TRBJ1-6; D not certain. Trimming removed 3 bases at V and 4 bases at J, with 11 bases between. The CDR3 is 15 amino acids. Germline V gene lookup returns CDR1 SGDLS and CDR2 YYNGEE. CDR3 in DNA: TGTGCCAGCAGCGACGAAGGGAGTTATAATTCACCCCTCCACTTT. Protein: CASSDEGSYNSPLHF.

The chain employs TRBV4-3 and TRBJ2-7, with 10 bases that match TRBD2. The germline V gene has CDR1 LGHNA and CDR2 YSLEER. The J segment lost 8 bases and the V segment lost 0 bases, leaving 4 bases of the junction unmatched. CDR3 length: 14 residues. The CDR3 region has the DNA TGCGCCAGCAGCCAAGATGAGCGGGAGGGGAAGCAGTACTTC. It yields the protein CASSQDEREGKQYF.

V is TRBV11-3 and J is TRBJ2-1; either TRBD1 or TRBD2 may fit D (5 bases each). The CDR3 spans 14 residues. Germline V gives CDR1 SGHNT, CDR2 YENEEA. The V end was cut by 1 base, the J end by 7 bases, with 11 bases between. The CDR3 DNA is TGTGCCAGCAGCTTAGGGGGGAGTGGGAATGAGCAGTTCTTC. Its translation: CASSLGGSGNEQFF.

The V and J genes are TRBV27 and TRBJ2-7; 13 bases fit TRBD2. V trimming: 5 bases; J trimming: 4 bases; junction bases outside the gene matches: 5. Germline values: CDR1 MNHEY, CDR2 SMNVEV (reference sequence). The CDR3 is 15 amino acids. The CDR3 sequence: CASSEGTSGTYEQYF. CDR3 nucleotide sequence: TGTGCCAGCAGTGAGGGGACTAGCGGGACTTACGAGCAGTACTTC.

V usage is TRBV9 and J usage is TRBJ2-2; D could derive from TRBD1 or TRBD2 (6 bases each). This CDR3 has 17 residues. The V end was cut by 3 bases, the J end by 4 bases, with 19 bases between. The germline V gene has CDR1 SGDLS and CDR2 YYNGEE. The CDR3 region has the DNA TGTGCCAGCAGCGGCGATTGGGGGGCGCAGGGCACCGGGGAGCTGTTTTTT. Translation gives CASSGDWGAQGTGELFF.

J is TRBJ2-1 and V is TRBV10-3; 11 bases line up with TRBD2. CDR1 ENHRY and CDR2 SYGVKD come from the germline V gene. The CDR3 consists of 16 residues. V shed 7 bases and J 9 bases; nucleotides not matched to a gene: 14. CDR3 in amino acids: CAITKGLAGGPGEQFF. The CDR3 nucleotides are TGTGCCATCACTAAAGGATTAGCGGGAGGGCCAGGTGAGCAGTTCTTC.

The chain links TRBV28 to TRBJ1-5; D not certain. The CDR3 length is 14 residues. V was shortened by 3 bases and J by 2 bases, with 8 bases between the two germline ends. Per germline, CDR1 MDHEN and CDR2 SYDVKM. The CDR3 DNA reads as TGTGCCAGCAGTTTGGGTGGGGGCAATCAGCCCCAGCATTTT. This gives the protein CASSLGGGNQPQHF.

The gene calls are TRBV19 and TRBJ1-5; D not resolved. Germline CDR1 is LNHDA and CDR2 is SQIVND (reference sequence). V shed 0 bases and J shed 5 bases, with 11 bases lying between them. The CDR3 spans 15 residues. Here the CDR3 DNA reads TGTGCCAGTAGTATAGATGACGGGAAGGATCAGCCCCAGCATTTT. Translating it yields CASSIDDGKDQPQHF.

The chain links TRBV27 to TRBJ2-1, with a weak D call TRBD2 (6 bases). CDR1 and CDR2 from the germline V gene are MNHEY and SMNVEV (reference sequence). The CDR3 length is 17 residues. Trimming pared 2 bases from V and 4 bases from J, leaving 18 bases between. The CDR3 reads CASSLTVGGGLYNEQFF. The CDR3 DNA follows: TGTGCCAGCAGTTTAACGGTCGGGGGAGGTCTTTACAATGAGCAGTTCTTC.

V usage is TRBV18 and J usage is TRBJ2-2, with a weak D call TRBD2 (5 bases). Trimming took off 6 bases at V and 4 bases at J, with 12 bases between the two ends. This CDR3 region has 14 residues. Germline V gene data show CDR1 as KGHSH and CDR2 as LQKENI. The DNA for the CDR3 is TGTGCCAGCTCCCCCGGAGGTGGCACCGGGGAGCTGTTTTTT. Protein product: CASSPGGGTGELFF.

The CDR3 spells CASSNDVETQYF. DNA for the CDR3: TGTGCCAGTAGTAATGATGTGGAGACCCAGTACTTC. V is TRBV19 and J is TRBJ2-5; unclear D gene. V dropped 4 bases and J dropped 5 bases, with 8 bases sitting between them. Germline CDR1 is LNHDA and CDR2 is SQIVND (reference sequence). The CDR3 is made up of 12 amino acids.

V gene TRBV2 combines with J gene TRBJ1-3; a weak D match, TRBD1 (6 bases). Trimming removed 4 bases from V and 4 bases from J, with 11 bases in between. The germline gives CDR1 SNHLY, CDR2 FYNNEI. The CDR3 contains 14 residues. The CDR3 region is CASSVQGAGNTIYF. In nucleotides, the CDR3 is TGTGCCAGCAGTGTACAGGGAGCCGGAAACACCATATATTTT.

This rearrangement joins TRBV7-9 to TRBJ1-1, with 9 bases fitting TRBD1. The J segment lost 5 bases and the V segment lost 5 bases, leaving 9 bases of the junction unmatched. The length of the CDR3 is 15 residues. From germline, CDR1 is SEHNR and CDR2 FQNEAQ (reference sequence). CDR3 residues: CASSVTGTGRTEAFF. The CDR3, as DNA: TGTGCCAGCAGCGTCACCGGGACAGGGAGGACTGAAGCTTTCTTT.

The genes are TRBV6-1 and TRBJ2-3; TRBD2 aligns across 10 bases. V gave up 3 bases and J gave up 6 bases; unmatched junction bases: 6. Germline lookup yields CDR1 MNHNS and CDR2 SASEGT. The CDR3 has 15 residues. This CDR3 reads CASSDVSGRPDTQYF. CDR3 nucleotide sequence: TGTGCCAGCAGTGACGTTAGCGGGAGGCCCGATACGCAGTATTTT.

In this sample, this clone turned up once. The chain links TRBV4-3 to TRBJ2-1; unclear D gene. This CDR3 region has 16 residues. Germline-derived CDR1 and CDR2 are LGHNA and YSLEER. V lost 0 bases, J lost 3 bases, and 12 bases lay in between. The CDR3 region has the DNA TGCGCCAGCAGCCAAGACGCCCGTTCGGGCTACAATGAGCAGTTCTTC. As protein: CASSQDARSGYNEQFF.

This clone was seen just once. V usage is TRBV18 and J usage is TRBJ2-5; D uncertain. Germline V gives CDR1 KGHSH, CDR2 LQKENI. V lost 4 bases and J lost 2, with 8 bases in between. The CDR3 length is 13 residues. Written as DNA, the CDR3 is TGTGCCAGCTCACTGGACCCACAAGAGACCCAGTACTTC. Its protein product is CASSLDPQETQYF.